These 13 T cell receptor beta chains came from one sample sequenced in a study of blood T cell repertoires in COVID-19. Clones were read by immunoSEQ multiplex PCR, and TCRdb kept only the in-frame ones, dropping some. The repertoire holds 150,000 or so clones, with roughly 77% as singletons. The specimen was peripheral blood. The receptors here all came from a woman in her 70s with COVID-19, enrolled during active disease.

This chain links TRBV19 with TRBJ2-5, with 10 bases aligning to TRBD2. The CDR3 covers 19 residues. CDR1 is LNHDA, CDR2 SQIVND, per germline (reference sequence). After removal of 1 base from V and 5 bases from J, the junction contained 16 bases not matched to a gene. The CDR3 sequence: CASSIAGASGGVAVETQYF. As DNA, the CDR3 is TGTGCCAGTAGTATAGCCGGGGCTAGCGGGGGTGTCGCGGTGGAGACCCAGTACTTC.

This clone ranks as medium-sized. This CDR3 is also generated by other DNA sequences in the sample. The V gene is TRBV19, the J gene TRBJ2-1; 10 positions match TRBD1. With 3 bases clipped from V and 7 bases from J, the junction kept 3 bases outside the gene matches. Germline V CDR1 and CDR2: LNHDA, SQIVND (reference sequence). CDR3 length: 14 residues. The DNA of the CDR3 is TGTGCCAGTAGTATCCGGGGACAGGGGAATGAGCAGTTCTTC. It encodes CASSIRGQGNEQFF.

The gene calls are TRBV11-1 and TRBJ2-2, with TRBD1 matching 11 bases. The junction had 6 bases not matched to a gene; V was cut back by 5 bases and J by 4 bases. The CDR3 is 16 residues long. From germline, CDR1 is SGHAT and CDR2 FQDESV (reference sequence). The CDR3 DNA follows: TGTGCCAGCAGCCCTGGACAGGGGGCTTCCACCGGGGAGCTGTTTTTT. The encoded protein is CASSPGQGASTGELFF.

The rearrangement uses TRBV6-1 and TRBJ1-1; D is unclear. The V and J ends lost 2 bases and 5 bases respectively, with 15 bases between them. Germline assignment: CDR1 MNHNS and CDR2 SASEGT. The CDR3 runs to 15 residues. CDR3 region: CASSESPGMGTEAFF. The CDR3 DNA follows: TGTGCCAGCAGTGAATCCCCGGGAATGGGGACTGAAGCTTTCTTT.

V is TRBV19 and J is TRBJ1-3; no definite D call. Deletions cut 6 bases from V and 0 bases from J, with 12 bases between. Germline-derived CDR1 and CDR2 are LNHDA and SQIVND (reference sequence). The CDR3 totals 15 residues. In DNA form, the CDR3 reads TGTGCCAGTAGGTCATGGCGGCTCTCTGGAAACACCATATATTTT. Its translation: CASRSWRLSGNTIYF.

The V gene is TRBV7-9, the J gene TRBJ2-7, with D possibly TRBD2 on 5 matching bases. The length of the CDR3 is 14 residues. V was trimmed by 0 bases and J by 0 bases, leaving 6 bases between them. From germline, CDR1 is SEHNR and CDR2 FQNEAQ (reference sequence). The CDR3 region has the DNA TGTGCCAGCAGCTTAGCGGAGGTCTCCTACGAGCAGTACTTC. Translation: CASSLAEVSYEQYF.

The chain employs TRBV2 and TRBJ1-2, with D perhaps matching TRBD1 (6 bases). Looked up from germline, CDR1 is SNHLY and CDR2 is FYNNEI. The CDR3 loop spans 14 amino acids. Trimming took off 5 bases at V and 2 bases at J, with 12 bases between the two ends. This CDR3 reads CASSQDSSNYGYTF. The DNA for the CDR3 is TGTGCCAGCAGTCAGGACAGTTCGAACTATGGCTACACCTTC. Using reference TRBV2 and TRBJ1-2 for the parts outside the CDR3, the full variable domain is EPEVTQTPSHQVTQMGQEVILRCVPISNHLYFYWYRQILGQKVEFLVSFYNNEISEKSEIFDDQFSVERPDGSNFTLKIRSTKLEDSAMYFCASSQDSSNYGYTFGSGTRLTVV.

This chain joins TRBV7-9 and TRBJ1-5; TRBD1 is a possible D gene (6 bases). Trimming left V 4 bases short and J 0 bases short, with 19 bases between. The CDR3 has 18 residues. The germline V gene has CDR1 SEHNR and CDR2 FQNEAQ (reference sequence). CDR3 in DNA: TGTGCCAGCAGCTCCGCTCGAGGGGGTTCACATAGCAATCAGCCCCAGCATTTT. As protein: CASSSARGGSHSNQPQHF. The variable domain in full, completed from reference TRBV7-9 and TRBJ1-5, reads DTGVSQNPRHKITKRGQNVTFRCDPISEHNRLYWYRQTLGQGPEFLTYFQNEAQLEKSRLLSDRFSAERPKGSFSTLEIQRTEQGDSAMYLCASSSARGGSHSNQPQHFGDGTRLSIL.

This clone was counted only a few times. The chain carries TRBV16 and TRBJ1-2; possible D gene TRBD1, 6 bases. The germline V and J ends were trimmed by 3 bases and 0 bases, with 11 bases remaining between them. There are 15 residues in the CDR3. Per germline, CDR1 KGHSY and CDR2 FQNENV. The CDR3 region has the DNA TGTGCCAGCAGCCAGCCGACAGGAGCTAACTATGGCTACACCTTC. Translation gives CASSQPTGANYGYTF.

The chain uses TRBV15 and TRBJ2-1; TRBD2 matches at 10 bases. V trimming: 3 bases; J trimming: 7 bases; junction bases outside the gene matches: 9. The CDR3 contains 16 residues. Per the germline V gene, CDR1 is LNHNV and CDR2 is YYDKDF (reference sequence). In DNA, the CDR3 is TGTGCCACCAGCAGGGGAGGCAGCGGGGGGGGTAATGAGCAGTTCTTC. Amino acids: CATSRGGSGGGNEQFF.

The genes are TRBV7-9 and TRBJ2-2; D is undetermined. Germline CDR1 SEHNR, CDR2 FQNEAQ (reference sequence). Trimming stripped 1 base from V and 0 bases from J, with 6 bases between. The CDR3 extends over 15 amino acids. The CDR3 sequence: CASSLGLANTGELFF. The CDR3 DNA sequence: TGTGCCAGCAGCTTAGGGCTAGCGAACACCGGGGAGCTGTTTTTT.

CDR3 DNA sequence: TGTGCCAGCAGCTCCGCCAGGGGGCCGAACACTGAAGCTTTCTTT. This encodes CASSSARGPNTEAFF. The chain couples TRBV7-6 to TRBJ1-1; 8 bases are shared with TRBD1. CDR1 is SGHVS, CDR2 FNYEAQ, per germline. Losses at the gene ends were 4 bases for V and 1 base for J; bases not matched to a gene: 5. This CDR3 contains 15 residues.

The chain combines TRBV13 with TRBJ1-5; perhaps TRBD1 as D (5 bases). Germline loops: CDR1 PRHDT, CDR2 FYEKMQ (reference sequence). V lost 7 bases and J 8 bases, leaving 27 bases between the germline ends. This CDR3 is built from 17 residues. CDR3 residues: CASTGAGEPGERKPQHF. CDR3 in DNA: TGTGCCAGCACCGGGGCGGGGGAGCCCGGGGAAAGGAAGCCCCAGCATTTT. The variable domain in full, completed from reference TRBV13 and TRBJ1-5, reads AAGVIQSPRHLIKEKRETATLKCYPIPRHDTVYWYQQGPGQDPQFLISFYEKMQSDKGSIPDRFSAQQFSDYHSELNMSSLELGDSALYFCASTGAGEPGERKPQHFGDGTRLSIL.